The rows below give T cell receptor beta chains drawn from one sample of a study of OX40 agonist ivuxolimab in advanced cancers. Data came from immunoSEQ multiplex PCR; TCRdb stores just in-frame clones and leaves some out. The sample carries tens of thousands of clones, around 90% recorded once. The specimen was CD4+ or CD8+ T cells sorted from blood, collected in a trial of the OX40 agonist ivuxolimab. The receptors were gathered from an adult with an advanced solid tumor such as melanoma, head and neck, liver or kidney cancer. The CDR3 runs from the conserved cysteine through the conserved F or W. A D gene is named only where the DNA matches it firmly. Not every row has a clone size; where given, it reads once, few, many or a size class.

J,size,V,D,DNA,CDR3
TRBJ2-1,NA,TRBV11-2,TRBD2,TGTGCCAGCAGCTGGGTCCCAGCGGGGGCCTACAATGAGCAGTTCTTC,CASSWVPAGAYNEQFF
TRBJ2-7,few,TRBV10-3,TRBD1,TGTGCCATCAGCCAGGACAGGGCGACCTACGAGCAGTACTTC,CAISQDRATYEQYF
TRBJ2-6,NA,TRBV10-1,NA,TGCGCCAGCAGTGAGTCGGGCCAGGGGAATCCTGGGGCCAACGTCCTGACTTTC,CASSESGQGNPGANVLTF
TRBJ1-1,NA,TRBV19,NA,TGTGCCAGTAGTATAAGGGTGGGGCAGGGGATACCTGAAGCTTTCTTT,CASSIRVGQGIPEAFF
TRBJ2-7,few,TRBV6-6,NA,TGTGCCAGCAGCCGGACACATACATCCTACGAGCAGTACTTC,CASSRTHTSYEQYF
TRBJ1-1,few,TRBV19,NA,TGTGCCAGTAAAGGGTCCAGGGGAACTGAAGCTTTCTTT,CASKGSRGTEAFF
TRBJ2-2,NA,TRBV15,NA,TGTGCCACCAGCAGAGATGGGGAACCCACCGGGGAGCTGTTTTTT,CATSRDGEPTGELFF
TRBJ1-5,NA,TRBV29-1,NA,TGCAGCGTTGAAGTACGGGCAGGCGATAGCAATCAGCCCCAGCATTTT,CSVEVRAGDSNQPQHF
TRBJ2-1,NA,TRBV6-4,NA,TGTGCCAGTTCGAAGGGGGGGTCCTACAATGAGCAGTTCTTC,CASSKGGSYNEQFF
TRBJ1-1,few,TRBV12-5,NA,TGTGCTAGTGGTTTGGACTTACGGGTCCGGGACACTGAAGCTTTCTTT,CASGLDLRVRDTEAFF
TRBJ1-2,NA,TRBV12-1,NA,TGTGCCAGCAGCTTAAAACAGGGGACGCCGGACTATGGCTACACCTTC,CASSLKQGTPDYGYTF
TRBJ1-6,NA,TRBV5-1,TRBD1,TGCGCCAGCAGCTTGCGCCGGGACAGTAATTCACCCCTCCACTTT,CASSLRRDSNSPLHF
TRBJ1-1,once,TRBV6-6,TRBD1,TGTGCCAGCAGAGGACAGGCTGGCACTGAAGCTTTCTTT,CASRGQAGTEAFF
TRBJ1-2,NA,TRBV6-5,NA,TGTGCCAGCACCCGGAGAGGGGGATCCCTTGGCTACACCTTC,CASTRRGGSLGYTF
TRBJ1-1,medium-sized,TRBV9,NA,TGTGCCAGCAGCGTTTTGACAGAAATAGACACTGAAGCTTTCTTT,CASSVLTEIDTEAFF
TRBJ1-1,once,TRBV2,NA,TGTGCCAGCAGTGACCGTAGGTTCACTGAAGCTTTCTTT,CASSDRRFTEAFF
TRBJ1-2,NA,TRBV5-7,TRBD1,TGTGCCAGCAGCTTGGTTAGGGGGCGAGGAGGCTACACCTTC,CASSLVRGRGGYTF
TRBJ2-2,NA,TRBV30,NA,TGTGCCTGGAGGGGAGAGGGCCGAGACACCGGGGAGCTGTTTTTT,CAWRGEGRDTGELFF
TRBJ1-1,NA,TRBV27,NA,TGTGCCAGTTTAAGAGGCCCGGGTCCGGAAAGTGAAGCTTTCTTT,CASLRGPGPESEAFF
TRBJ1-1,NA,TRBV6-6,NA,TGTGCCAGCAGAATCCCCGGTGGGAACACTGAAGCTTTCTTT,CASRIPGGNTEAFF
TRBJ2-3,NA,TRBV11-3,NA,TGTGCCAGCAGCTTAGGAGCAAGCACAGATACGCAGTATTTT,CASSLGASTDTQYF
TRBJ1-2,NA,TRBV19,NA,TGTGCCAGTAGTACAAGAGCGGGGGAATCTGGCTATGGCTACACCTTC,CASSTRAGESGYGYTF
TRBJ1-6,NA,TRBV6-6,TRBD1,TGTGCCAGCAGGACAGGGGGCAGGGGGAGTTCACCCCTCCACTTT,CASRTGGRGSSPLHF
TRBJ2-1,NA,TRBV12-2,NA,TGTGCAAGTCGACCCTGCCCCTCCTACAATGAGCAGTTCTTC,CASRPCPSYNEQFF
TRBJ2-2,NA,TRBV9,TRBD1,TGTGCCAGCAGCCCATCGGGACAGGGGTCTCTCGGGGAGCTGTTTTTT,CASSPSGQGSLGELFF